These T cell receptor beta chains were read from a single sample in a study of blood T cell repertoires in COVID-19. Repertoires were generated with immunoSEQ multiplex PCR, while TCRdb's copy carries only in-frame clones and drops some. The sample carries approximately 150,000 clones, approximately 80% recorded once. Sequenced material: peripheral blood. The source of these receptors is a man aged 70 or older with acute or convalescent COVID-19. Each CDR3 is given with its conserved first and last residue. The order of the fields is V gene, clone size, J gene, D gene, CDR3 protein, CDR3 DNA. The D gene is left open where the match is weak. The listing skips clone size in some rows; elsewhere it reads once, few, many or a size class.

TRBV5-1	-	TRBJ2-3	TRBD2	CASSLGVVAGDSDTQYF	TGCGCCAGCAGCTTGGGAGTGGTAGCGGGGGATTCAGATACGCAGTATTTT
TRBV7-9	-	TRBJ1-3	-	CASSRNNPAGANTIYF	TGTGCCAGCAGCCGAAATAACCCCGCAGGGGCTAACACCATATATTTT
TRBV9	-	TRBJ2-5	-	CASSQTQGGETQYF	TGTGCCAGCAGCCAGACACAGGGAGGGGAGACCCAGTACTTC
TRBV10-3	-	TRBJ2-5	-	CAISEGRGAQETQYF	TGTGCCATCAGTGAGGGTCGGGGAGCCCAAGAGACCCAGTACTTC
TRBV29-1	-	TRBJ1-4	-	CSVLMDISNEKLFF	TGCAGCGTCTTGATGGACATATCTAATGAAAAACTGTTTTTT
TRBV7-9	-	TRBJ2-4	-	CASSPLRGGKNIQYF	TGTGCCAGCAGCCCGCTGAGGGGGGGCAAAAACATTCAGTACTTC
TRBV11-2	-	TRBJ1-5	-	CASSFSGANQPQHF	TGTGCCAGCAGCTTCAGTGGGGCAAATCAGCCCCAGCATTTT
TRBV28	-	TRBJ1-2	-	CASHDGPIFGGYTF	TGTGCCAGCCACGATGGGCCCATATTCGGTGGCTACACCTTC
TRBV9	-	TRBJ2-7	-	CATPPGLPVSYEQYF	TGTGCCACCCCCCCGGGACTCCCCGTCTCCTACGAGCAGTACTTC
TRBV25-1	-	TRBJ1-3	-	CASSDGDKPGNTIYF	TGTGCCAGCAGTGACGGGGACAAACCGGGAAACACCATATATTTT
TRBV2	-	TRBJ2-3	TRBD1	CASRRAGGGNTQYF	TGTGCCAGCAGGCGGGCAGGGGGTGGAAATACGCAGTATTTT
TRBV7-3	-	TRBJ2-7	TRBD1	CASSWGQGPSYEQYF	TGTGCCAGCAGCTGGGGACAGGGGCCATCCTACGAGCAGTACTTC
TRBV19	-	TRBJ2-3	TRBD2	CASSGGLAGPDTQYF	TGTGCCAGTAGTGGGGGACTAGCGGGGCCTGATACGCAGTATTTT
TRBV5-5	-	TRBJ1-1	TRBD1	CASSSDRFSVDTEAFF	TGTGCCAGCAGCTCGGACAGGTTTTCGGTTGACACTGAAGCTTTCTTT
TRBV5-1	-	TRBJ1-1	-	CASSSSGLNTEAFF	TGCGCCAGCAGCTCCTCGGGGTTGAACACTGAAGCTTTCTTT
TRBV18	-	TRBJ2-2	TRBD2	CASSPGLAGFTGELFF	TGTGCCAGCTCACCAGGACTAGCGGGGTTCACCGGGGAGCTGTTTTTT
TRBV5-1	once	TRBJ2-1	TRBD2	CASSLTSVNGEQFF	TGCGCCAGCAGCTTGACTAGCGTCAATGGTGAGCAGTTCTTC
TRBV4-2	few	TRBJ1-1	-	CASRSDRQRVGRNTEAFF	TGTGCCAGCAGATCCGACCGCCAGCGCGTAGGGAGGAACACTGAAGCTTTCTTT
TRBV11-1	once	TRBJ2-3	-	CASSLGGRGHTDTQYF	TGTGCCAGCAGCTTAGGTGGAAGGGGCCACACAGATACGCAGTATTTT
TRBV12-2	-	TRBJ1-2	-	CASRLESGANYGYTF	TGTGCAAGTCGCTTAGAATCCGGAGCTAACTATGGCTACACCTTC
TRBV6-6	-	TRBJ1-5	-	CASSEGVGQPQHF	TGTGCCAGCAGCGAGGGGGTGGGGCAGCCCCAGCATTTT
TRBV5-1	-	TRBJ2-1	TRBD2	CASNLPSGRYNEQFF	TGCGCCAGCAACCTACCTAGCGGGCGGTACAATGAGCAGTTCTTC
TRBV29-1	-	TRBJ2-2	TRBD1	CSVQGATPNTGELFF	TGCAGCGTACAGGGGGCAACCCCGAACACCGGGGAGCTGTTTTTT
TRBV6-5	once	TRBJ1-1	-	CASSYRRTAGDTEAFF	TGTGCCAGCAGTTACAGGAGGACAGCCGGGGACACTGAAGCTTTCTTT
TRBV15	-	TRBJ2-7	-	CATSQDQGNFRLEQYF	TGTGCCACCAGCCAAGACCAGGGTAATTTTCGGCTCGAGCAGTACTTC
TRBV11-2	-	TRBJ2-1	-	CASSPQDYQQFF	TGTGCCAGCAGCCCTCAGGACTATCAGCAGTTCTTC
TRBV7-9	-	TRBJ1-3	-	CASSLGAYSGNTIYF	TGTGCCAGCAGCTTAGGGGCCTACTCTGGAAACACCATATATTTT
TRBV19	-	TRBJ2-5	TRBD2	CASSPQGLAQETQYF	TGTGCCAGTAGTCCCCAGGGACTAGCCCAAGAGACCCAGTACTTC
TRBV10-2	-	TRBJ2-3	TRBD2	CASSEAGGTDTQYF	TGCGCCAGCAGTGAAGCGGGAGGAACAGATACGCAGTATTTT
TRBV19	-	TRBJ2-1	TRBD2	CASSIERGGDEQFF	TGTGCCAGTAGTATTGAGCGGGGGGGCGATGAGCAGTTCTTC
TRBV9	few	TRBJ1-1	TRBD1	CASSPLTGDTEAFF	TGTGCCAGCAGCCCTTTAACAGGGGACACTGAAGCTTTCTTT
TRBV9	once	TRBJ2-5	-	CASSVGGPHQETQYF	TGTGCCAGCAGCGTAGGGGGGCCTCACCAAGAGACCCAGTACTTC
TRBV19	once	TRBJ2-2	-	CASSFDSNTGELFF	TGTGCCAGTAGTTTCGACTCCAACACCGGGGAGCTGTTTTTT
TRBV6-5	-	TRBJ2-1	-	CASSYLGRDGDEQFF	TGTGCCAGCAGTTACCTGGGGCGGGACGGGGATGAGCAGTTCTTC
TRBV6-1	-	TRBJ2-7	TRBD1	CASSEGQPTTSRGSSYEQYF	TGTGCCAGCAGTGAGGGACAGCCAACGACGTCTAGGGGGAGCTCCTACGAGCAGTACTTC
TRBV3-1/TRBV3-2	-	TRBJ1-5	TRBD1	CASSLSTGGNQPQHF	TGTGCCAGCAGCCTCTCCACAGGGGGCAATCAGCCCCAGCATTTT
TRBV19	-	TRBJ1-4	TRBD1	CASKTGDTTNEKLFF	TGTGCCAGCAAGACAGGGGATACGACTAATGAAAAACTGTTTTTT
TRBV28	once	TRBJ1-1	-	CASSTTAMNTEAFF	TGTGCCAGCAGCACGACAGCTATGAACACTGAAGCTTTCTTT
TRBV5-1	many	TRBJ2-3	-	CASSLGSAQDTDTQYF	TGCGCCAGCAGCTTGGGGTCGGCGCAGGACACAGATACGCAGTATTTT
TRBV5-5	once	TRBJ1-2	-	CASSFVPTEEGGYTF	TGTGCCAGCAGCTTTGTTCCGACGGAGGAGGGTGGCTACACCTTC
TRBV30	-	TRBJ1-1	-	CASRTGVTNTEAFF	TGTGCCTCCCGAACCGGGGTCACCAACACTGAAGCTTTCTTT
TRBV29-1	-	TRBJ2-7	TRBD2	CSVGTSGRANEQYF	TGCAGCGTGGGGACTAGCGGGAGGGCCAACGAGCAGTACTTC
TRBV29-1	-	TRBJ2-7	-	CSARGSGGSYEQYF	TGCAGCGCCCGCGGGTCGGGTGGCTCCTACGAGCAGTACTTC
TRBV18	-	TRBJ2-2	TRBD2	CASSQPGLAGVSGELFF	TGTGCCAGCTCCCAACCCGGACTAGCGGGAGTCTCGGGGGAGCTGTTTTTT
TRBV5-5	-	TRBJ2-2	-	CASSLRETNTGELFF	TGTGCCAGCAGCTTGCGGGAAACGAACACCGGGGAGCTGTTTTTT
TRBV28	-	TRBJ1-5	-	CASSSQGGGFQPQHF	TGTGCCAGCAGTTCCCAAGGGGGGGGTTTTCAGCCCCAGCATTTT
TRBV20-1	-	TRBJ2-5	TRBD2	CSASSGGTQYF	TGCAGTGCTAGTAGCGGGGGGACCCAGTACTTC
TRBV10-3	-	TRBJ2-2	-	CAISDFTGNTGELFF	TGTGCCATCAGTGACTTCACAGGGAACACCGGGGAGCTGTTTTTT
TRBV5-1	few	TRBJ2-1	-	CASSPQVQIGNEQFF	TGCGCCAGCAGCCCCCAGGTGCAGATAGGCAATGAGCAGTTCTTC
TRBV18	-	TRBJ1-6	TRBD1	CASSPDRGNSPLHF	TGTGCCAGCTCACCGGACAGGGGGAATTCACCCCTCCACTTT
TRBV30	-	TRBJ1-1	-	CAWTWGDMNTEAFF	TGTGCCTGGACGTGGGGGGATATGAACACTGAAGCTTTCTTT
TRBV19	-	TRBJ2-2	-	CASRGRTNTGELFF	TGTGCCAGTAGGGGCAGGACGAACACCGGGGAGCTGTTTTTT
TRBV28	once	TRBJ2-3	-	CASKRGGGADTQYF	TGTGCCAGCAAACGGGGTGGCGGGGCCGATACGCAGTATTTT
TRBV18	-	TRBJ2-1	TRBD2	CASSPGPGLAGTNEQFF	TGTGCCAGCTCACCAGGCCCCGGGCTAGCGGGAACTAATGAGCAGTTCTTC
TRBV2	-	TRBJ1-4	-	CASGVGEGWEKLFF	TGTGCCAGCGGGGTCGGTGAGGGTTGGGAAAAACTGTTTTTT
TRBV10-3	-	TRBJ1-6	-	CAISEPGRNNSPLHF	TGTGCCATCAGTGAGCCAGGGAGGAATAATTCACCCCTCCACTTT